These T cell receptor beta chains were read from a single sample in a study of cytomegalovirus exposure and HLA in healthy donors. Assay: immunoSEQ multiplex PCR; the TCRdb copy retains only in-frame clones and omits some. The sample has some 160,000 clones; around 89% are singletons. Material: PBMCs. The receptors were sampled from a man aged 18 to 29 in good health and CMV-seronegative. CDR3s leave out the opening cysteine and the closing phenylalanine or tryptophan. D genes are given only for firm matches. A clone size is listed for some rows: how often the clone was seen (once, few, many), or a class if it is expanded.

V gene,CDR3 length,D gene,clone size,J gene,CDR3 protein
TRBV6-1,12,TRBD1,NA,TRBJ1-5,ASSVPGGDQPQH
TRBV5-1,15,TRBD2,NA,TRBJ2-5,ASSSRRTSGTPETQY
TRBV7-8,13,NA,NA,TRBJ2-7,ASSVRLIGGYEQY
TRBV11-2,14,TRBD2,NA,TRBJ2-3,ASSPGTSSYTDTQY
TRBV13,13,TRBD2,once,TRBJ2-7,ASSLSTSESYEQY
TRBV5-1,14,TRBD1,once,TRBJ1-2,ASSPGIDRGREGYT
TRBV11-2,12,NA,NA,TRBJ1-2,ASSLNGLAGGYT
TRBV6-4,14,TRBD1,once,TRBJ1-4,ASSETGGRGNEKLF
TRBV9,12,NA,NA,TRBJ2-3,ASSGTSSTDTQY
TRBV7-8,15,NA,NA,TRBJ2-7,ASSPRFSGLSFGEQY
TRBV4-2,12,NA,NA,TRBJ2-2,ASSPSVATGELF
TRBV4-1,13,NA,NA,TRBJ1-5,ASSQVPGGDQPQH
TRBV2,11,TRBD2,NA,TRBJ2-7,ASSTTSAYEQY
TRBV7-9,10,NA,NA,TRBJ2-7,ASSLEGGRVY
TRBV6-5,12,TRBD2,NA,TRBJ2-5,ASSYSSGQETQY
TRBV4-1,14,TRBD2,NA,TRBJ2-1,ASSQETSGISNEQF
TRBV5-1,12,NA,NA,TRBJ1-2,ASSQPTGPYGYT
TRBV5-4,12,NA,NA,TRBJ1-1,ASSSGQLNTEAF
TRBV28,11,TRBD1,NA,TRBJ1-5,ASKTGGDQPQH
TRBV10-3,11,NA,NA,TRBJ2-7,AISEVISYEQY
TRBV28,12,TRBD1,NA,TRBJ2-7,ASSTGQGGNEQY
TRBV25-1,12,NA,NA,TRBJ1-2,ASTRREQGYGYT
TRBV9,14,NA,NA,TRBJ2-7,ASSVASMGSAYEQY
TRBV2,15,NA,NA,TRBJ2-2,ASSEVPDRLGTGELF
TRBV27,12,NA,NA,TRBJ2-7,ASSLKGQGRLQY
TRBV18,11,NA,NA,TRBJ1-2,ASSRAGLDGYT
TRBV7-2,12,TRBD2,NA,TRBJ2-1,ASSPGTSNDEQF
TRBV25-1,12,TRBD2,once,TRBJ2-7,ASSGTSGFYEQY
TRBV18,12,TRBD1,NA,TRBJ1-1,ASSPDRGYTEAF
TRBV19,13,TRBD1,NA,TRBJ1-2,ASSPRDRIFYGYT
TRBV29-1,12,NA,NA,TRBJ1-2,SAPVQRGNYGYT
TRBV21-1,12,NA,NA,TRBJ2-7,ASSPRSTYYEQY
TRBV7-7,14,NA,NA,TRBJ2-1,ASSLALAVSYNEQF
TRBV10-1,14,TRBD1,NA,TRBJ2-1,ASSDRDRHSYNEQF
TRBV7-6,12,NA,NA,TRBJ2-3,ASSLTSHTDTQY
TRBV23-1,13,TRBD1,NA,TRBJ2-4,ASGTGALAKNIQY
TRBV29-1,12,NA,NA,TRBJ2-2,SVSVRIPGGELF
TRBV7-9,12,NA,NA,TRBJ2-5,ASSRPRQGETQY
TRBV7-9,15,TRBD2,NA,TRBJ2-3,ASSLVRLADSTDTQY
TRBV5-1,12,NA,few,TRBJ1-2,ASRSQGSNYGYT
TRBV5-1,13,TRBD1,NA,TRBJ1-2,ASSDNRGRSDGYT
TRBV11-2,12,TRBD1,NA,TRBJ1-1,ASGSGTGFNEAF
TRBV27,14,TRBD2,NA,TRBJ2-3,ASSLEAGDSADTQY
TRBV20-1,9,NA,NA,TRBJ1-4,SGVMGEKLF
TRBV30,15,NA,NA,TRBJ2-2,AWSVPPRLGNTGELF
TRBV28,13,TRBD1,once,TRBJ1-5,ASSLTGTANQPQH
TRBV30,11,NA,few,TRBJ1-6,AWTRGNISPLH
TRBV28,18,TRBD1,NA,TRBJ2-2,ASSFPGQNVYVGDYRELF
TRBV10-3,12,NA,once,TRBJ2-4,ATARVEAKNIQY
TRBV6-1,13,NA,once,TRBJ1-2,ASSDPGEGDYGYT
TRBV2,14,NA,once,TRBJ1-5,ASSGRSEGVNQPQH
TRBV10-2,10,TRBD1,NA,TRBJ2-7,ASTDRSYEQY